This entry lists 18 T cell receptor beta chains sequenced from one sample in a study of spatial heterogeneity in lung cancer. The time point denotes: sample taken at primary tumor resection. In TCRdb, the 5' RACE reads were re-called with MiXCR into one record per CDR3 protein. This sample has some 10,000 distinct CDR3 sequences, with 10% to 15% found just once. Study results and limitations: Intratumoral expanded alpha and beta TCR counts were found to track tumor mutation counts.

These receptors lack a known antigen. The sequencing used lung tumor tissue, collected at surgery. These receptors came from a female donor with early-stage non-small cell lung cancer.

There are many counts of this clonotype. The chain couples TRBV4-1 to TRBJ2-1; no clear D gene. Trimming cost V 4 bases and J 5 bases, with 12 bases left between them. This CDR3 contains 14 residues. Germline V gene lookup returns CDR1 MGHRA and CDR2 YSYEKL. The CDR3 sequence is CASSPRLTDNEQFF. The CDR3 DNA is TGCGCCAGCAGCCCCCGCCTTACGGACAATGAGCAGTTCTTC.

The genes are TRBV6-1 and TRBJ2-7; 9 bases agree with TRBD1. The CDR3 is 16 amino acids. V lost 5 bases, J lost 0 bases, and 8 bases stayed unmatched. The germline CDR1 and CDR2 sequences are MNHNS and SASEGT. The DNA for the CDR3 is TGTGCCAGCAGTAAAACCGGGACAGGGTCCTCCTACGAGCAGTACTTC. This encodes CASSKTGTGSSYEQYF.

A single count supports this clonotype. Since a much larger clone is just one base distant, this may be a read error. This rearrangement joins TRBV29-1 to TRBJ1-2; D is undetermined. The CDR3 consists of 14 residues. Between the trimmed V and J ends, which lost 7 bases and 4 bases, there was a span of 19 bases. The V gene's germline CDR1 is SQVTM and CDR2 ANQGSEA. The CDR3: CSEDYNGRSYGYTF. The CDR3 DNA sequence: TGCAGCGAAGACTATAACGGGAGGAGCTATGGCTACACCTTC.

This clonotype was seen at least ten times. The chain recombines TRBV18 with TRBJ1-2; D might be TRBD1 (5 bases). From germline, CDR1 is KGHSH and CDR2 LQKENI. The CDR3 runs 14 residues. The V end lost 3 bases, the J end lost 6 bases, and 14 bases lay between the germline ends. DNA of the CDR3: TGTGCCAGCTCACCCGTGACAGTGAGGGATGGCTACACCTTC. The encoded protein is CASSPVTVRDGYTF.

The CDR3 bases are TGTGCCAGCAGCCAAGGGAGCAATCAGCCCCAGCATTTT. Amino acids: CASSQGSNQPQHF. This chain connects TRBV7-6 to TRBJ1-5; unclear D gene. The CDR3 runs to 13 residues. Trimming took 5 bases from V and 1 from J, leaving 6 bases between them. The germline CDR1 and CDR2 sequences are SGHVS and FNYEAQ.

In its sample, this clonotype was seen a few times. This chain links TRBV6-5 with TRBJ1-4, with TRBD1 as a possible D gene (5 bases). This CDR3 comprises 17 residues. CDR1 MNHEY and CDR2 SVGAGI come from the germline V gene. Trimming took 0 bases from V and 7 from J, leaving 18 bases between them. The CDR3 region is CASSYSKLAGWREKLFF. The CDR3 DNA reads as TGTGCCAGCAGTTACTCGAAGTTGGCAGGGTGGCGTGAAAAACTGTTTTTT.

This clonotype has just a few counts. The CDR3, as DNA: TGTGCCAGCAGCGCAGGAGTTACCAGGGTCTCGAACACTGAAGCTTTCTTT. Its protein is CASSAGVTRVSNTEAFF. V is TRBV9 and J is TRBJ1-1; possibly TRBD1 for D (5 bases). This CDR3 has 17 residues. Germline V CDR1 and CDR2: SGDLS, YYNGEE. V was pared by 3 bases and J by 1 base, with 19 bases between.

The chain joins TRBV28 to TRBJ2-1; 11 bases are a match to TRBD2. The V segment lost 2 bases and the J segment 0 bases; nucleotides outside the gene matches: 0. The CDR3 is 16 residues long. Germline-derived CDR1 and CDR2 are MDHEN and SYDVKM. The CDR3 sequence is CASSLTSGSSYNEQFF. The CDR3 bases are TGTGCCAGCAGTTTAACTAGCGGGAGCTCCTACAATGAGCAGTTCTTC.

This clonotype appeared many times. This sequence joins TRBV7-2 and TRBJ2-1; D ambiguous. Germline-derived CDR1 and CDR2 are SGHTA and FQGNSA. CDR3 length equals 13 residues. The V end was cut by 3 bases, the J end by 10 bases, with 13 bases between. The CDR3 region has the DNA TGTGCCAGCAGCTTCTTCCAGCGTGGGGAGCAGTTCTTC. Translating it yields CASSFFQRGEQFF.

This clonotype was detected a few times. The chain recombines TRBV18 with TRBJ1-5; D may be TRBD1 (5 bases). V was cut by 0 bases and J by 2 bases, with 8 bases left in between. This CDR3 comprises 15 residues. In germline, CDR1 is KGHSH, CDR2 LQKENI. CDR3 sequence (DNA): TGTGCCAGCTCACCACCCGGGGCCGGCAATCAGCCCCAGCATTTT. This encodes CASSPPGAGNQPQHF.

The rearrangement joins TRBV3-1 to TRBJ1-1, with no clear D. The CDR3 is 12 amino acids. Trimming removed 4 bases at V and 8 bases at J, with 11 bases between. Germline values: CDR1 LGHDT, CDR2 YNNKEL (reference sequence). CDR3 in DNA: TGTGCCAGCAGCCTCTCCCCCCTAGAAGCTTTCTTT. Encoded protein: CASSLSPLEAFF.

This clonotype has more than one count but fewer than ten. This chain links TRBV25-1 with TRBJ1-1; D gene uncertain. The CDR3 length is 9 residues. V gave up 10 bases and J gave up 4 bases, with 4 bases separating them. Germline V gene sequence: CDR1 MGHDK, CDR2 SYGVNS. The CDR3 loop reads CATITEAFF. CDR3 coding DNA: TGTGCCACCATCACTGAAGCTTTCTTT.

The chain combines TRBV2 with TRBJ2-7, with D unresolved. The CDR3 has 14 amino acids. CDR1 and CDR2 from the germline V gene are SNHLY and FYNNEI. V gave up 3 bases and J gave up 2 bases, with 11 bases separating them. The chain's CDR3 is CASSDGRSPYEQYF. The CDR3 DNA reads TGTGCCAGCAGTGATGGGCGGTCCCCCTACGAGCAGTACTTC.

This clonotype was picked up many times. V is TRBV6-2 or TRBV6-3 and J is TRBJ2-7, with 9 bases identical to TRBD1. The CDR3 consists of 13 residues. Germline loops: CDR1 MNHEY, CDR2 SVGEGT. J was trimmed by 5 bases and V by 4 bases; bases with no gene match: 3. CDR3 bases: TGTGCCAGCAGTTGGGGACAGGGAAACGAGCAGTACTTC. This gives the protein CASSWGQGNEQYF.

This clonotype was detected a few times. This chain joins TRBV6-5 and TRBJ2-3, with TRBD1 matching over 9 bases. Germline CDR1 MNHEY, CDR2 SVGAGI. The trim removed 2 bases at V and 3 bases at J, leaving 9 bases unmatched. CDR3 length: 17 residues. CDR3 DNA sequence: TGTGCCAGCAGTTACCTGACGACGGGGACAGGGACAGATACGCAGTATTTT. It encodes CASSYLTTGTGTDTQYF.

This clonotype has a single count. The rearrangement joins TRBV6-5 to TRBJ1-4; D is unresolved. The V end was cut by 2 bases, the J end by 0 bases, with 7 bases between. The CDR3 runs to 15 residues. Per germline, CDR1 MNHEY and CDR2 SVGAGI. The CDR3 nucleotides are TGTGCCAGCAGTTACGGGCGAGCAACTAATGAAAAACTGTTTTTT. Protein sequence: CASSYGRATNEKLFF.

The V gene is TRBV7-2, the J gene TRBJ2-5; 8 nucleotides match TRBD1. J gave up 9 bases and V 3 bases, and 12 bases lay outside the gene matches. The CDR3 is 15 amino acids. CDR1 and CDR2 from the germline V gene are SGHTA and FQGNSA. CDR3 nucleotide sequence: TGTGCCAGCAGCTTCCTACCAGGGGGCCGTGACTCCCAGTACTTC. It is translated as CASSFLPGGRDSQYF.

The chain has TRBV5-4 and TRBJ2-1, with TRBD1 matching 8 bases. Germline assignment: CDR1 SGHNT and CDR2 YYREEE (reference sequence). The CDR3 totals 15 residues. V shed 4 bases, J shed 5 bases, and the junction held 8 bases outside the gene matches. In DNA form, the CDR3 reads TGTGCCAGCAGCCCGCCCCCGGGACAGGACAATGAGCAGTTCTTC. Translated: CASSPPPGQDNEQFF. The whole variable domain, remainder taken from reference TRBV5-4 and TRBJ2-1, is ETGVTQSPTHLIKTRGQQVTLRCSSQSGHNTVSWYQQALGQGPQFIFQYYREEENGRGNFPPRFSGLQFPNYSSELNVNALELDDSALYLCASSPPPGQDNEQFFGPGTRLTVL.